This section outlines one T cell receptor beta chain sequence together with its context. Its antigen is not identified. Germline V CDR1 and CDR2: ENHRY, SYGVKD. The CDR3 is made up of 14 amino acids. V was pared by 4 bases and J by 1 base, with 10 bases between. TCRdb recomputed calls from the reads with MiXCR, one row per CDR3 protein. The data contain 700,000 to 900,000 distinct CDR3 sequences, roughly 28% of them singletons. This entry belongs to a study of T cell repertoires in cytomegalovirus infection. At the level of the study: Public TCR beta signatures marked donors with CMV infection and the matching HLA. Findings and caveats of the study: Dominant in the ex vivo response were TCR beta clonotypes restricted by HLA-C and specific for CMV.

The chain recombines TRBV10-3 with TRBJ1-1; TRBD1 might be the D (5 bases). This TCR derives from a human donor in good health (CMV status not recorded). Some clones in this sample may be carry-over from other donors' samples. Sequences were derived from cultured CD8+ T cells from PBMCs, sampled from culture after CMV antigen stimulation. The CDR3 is CAISASGGNTEAFF. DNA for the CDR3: TGTGCCATCAGTGCAAGTGGGGGGAACACTGAAGCTTTCTTT.